This T cell receptor (beta chain) was identified in a study of blood T cell repertoires in COVID-19. Across the whole study: Sample material is recorded as cDNA or gDNA derived from T cells, B-cell-depleted T cells, or PBMCs.

Authors' methods: From reference gene primer amplification, estimates of nucleated cell counts were derived. Data came from immunoSEQ multiplex PCR; TCRdb stores just in-frame clones and leaves some out. V, J and clone size are taken as reported in that table, and D and trimming were inferred from the DNA itself. The data show 95,000 to 150,000 clones, with around 87% seen just once and roughly 8% held by the top ten. The V end lost 5 bases, the J end lost 4 bases, and 12 bases lay between the germline ends. Per germline, CDR1 SEHNR and CDR2 FQNEAQ (reference sequence). This CDR3 is 14 amino acids long.

The chain has TRBV7-9 and TRBJ1-3; D call uncertain. The sample comprised peripheral blood. This receptor was identified in a man aged 45-65 years with acute or convalescent COVID-19. For the CDR3, the DNA is TGTGCCAGCAGCCTGGACTTCCGAGGAAACACCATATATTTT. Its translation: CASSLDFRGNTIYF.